Listed below are T cell receptor beta chains from one sample, sequenced in a study of CD8 T cells in Susac syndrome. MiXCR was run by TCRdb on the immunoSEQ multiplex PCR reads, yielding one entry per CDR3 protein. The repertoire includes more than 110,000 distinct CDR3 sequences, 94% of them detected once, and 0.27% sits in the top ten. Sequencing was carried out using CD8+ T cells from PBMCs. The receptors come from a human donor in good health. Each CDR3 is given with its conserved first and last residue. A D gene is named only where the DNA matches it firmly. Rows give clone size only sometimes, using once, few, many, or a class for an expanded clone.

J gene | D gene | clone size | V gene | CDR3 DNA | CDR3 protein
TRBJ2-7 | TRBD1 | - | TRBV27 | TGTGCCAGCAGTTTTGGGACAGGGGGGTACGAGCAGTACTTC | CASSFGTGGYEQYF
TRBJ2-1 | - | - | TRBV30 | TGTGCCTGGAGTGAAGGTAGCGGAGGCAATGAGCAGTTCTTC | CAWSEGSGGNEQFF
TRBJ1-1 | - | - | TRBV4-3 | TGCGCCAGCAGCCAAGGCCCACATGCTTCTGAAGCTTTCTTT | CASSQGPHASEAFF
TRBJ1-4 | TRBD1 | - | TRBV29-1 | TGCAGCGTTGCCCAGACAGGGGGAGACCTGTTTTTT | CSVAQTGGDLFF
TRBJ2-7 | TRBD1 | - | TRBV20-1 | TGCAGTGCTAGAGATCTGCAGGGGGCACACTACGAGCAGTACTTC | CSARDLQGAHYEQYF
TRBJ2-1 | TRBD2 | - | TRBV11-2 | TGTGCCAGCAGCTTAATCGGGACTAGCGGGAACAATGAGCAGTTCTTC | CASSLIGTSGNNEQFF
TRBJ2-5 | - | - | TRBV7-9 | TGTGCCAGCAGCCCTCCTAGGGGTGACGAGACCCAGTACTTC | CASSPPRGDETQYF
TRBJ2-1 | - | once | TRBV5-6 | TGTGCCAGCAGCTTGTATGCCGGGAATGAGCAGTTCTTC | CASSLYAGNEQFF
TRBJ2-1 | - | - | TRBV4-1 | TGCGCCAGCACCCCCTCTGGTCTCTATTACAATGAGCAGTTCTTC | CASTPSGLYYNEQFF
TRBJ2-5 | TRBD2 | - | TRBV28 | TGTGCCAGCAGAATCCAACCCCTAGCGGGATACCTCCAAGAGACCCAGTACTTC | CASRIQPLAGYLQETQYF
TRBJ1-2 | - | - | TRBV5-4 | TGTGCCAGCAGCTTACTCGGGAGCCCGGGGGATGACACCTTC | CASSLLGSPGDDTF
TRBJ2-3 | - | few | TRBV5-8 | TGTGCCAGCAGCCCCCGGGGAGATACGCAGTATTTT | CASSPRGDTQYF
TRBJ1-5 | - | - | TRBV9 | TGTGCCAGCAGCGTAGACGGGGTCCAGCCCCAGCATTTT | CASSVDGVQPQHF
TRBJ2-2 | - | - | TRBV30 | TGTGCCTGGATAAGCGAAAACACCGGGGAGCTGTTTTTT | CAWISENTGELFF
TRBJ2-1 | TRBD2 | - | TRBV4-2 | TGTGCCAGCAGCCAAGAATCGTCCCTAGCGGGAGGGTACAATGAGCAGTTCTTC | CASSQESSLAGGYNEQFF
TRBJ2-7 | - | - | TRBV27 | TGTGCCAGCAGTCCCTCCGGGACGGGCTACGAGCAGTACTTC | CASSPSGTGYEQYF
TRBJ2-4 | - | once | TRBV27 | TGTGCCAGCAGTTTATCAGGGGAGGTGCTAGCCAAAAACATTCAGTACTTC | CASSLSGEVLAKNIQYF
TRBJ1-2 | - | once | TRBV4-1 | TGCGCCAGCAGCCAAACAGGTTCGGATAACTATGGCTACACCTTC | CASSQTGSDNYGYTF
TRBJ2-6 | - | - | TRBV29-1 | TGCAGCGTTCTCGACTCTGGGGCCAACGTCCTGACTTTC | CSVLDSGANVLTF
TRBJ2-1 | TRBD1 | - | TRBV30 | TGTGCCTGGACAAATTGGGGACAGGGCTACAATGAGCAGTTCTTC | CAWTNWGQGYNEQFF
TRBJ2-5 | - | few | TRBV5-1 | TGTGCCAGCAGTTTGGGACAAGAGACCCAGTACTTC | CASSLGQETQYF
TRBJ2-7 | TRBD1 | - | TRBV30 | TGTGCCTGGAGTGGGACAGGGGGTTTCGACGAGCAGTACTTC | CAWSGTGGFDEQYF
TRBJ1-5 | - | - | TRBV7-8 | TGTGCCAGCAGCCTTATACCGGGGGGTTCGGATCAGCCCCAGCATTTT | CASSLIPGGSDQPQHF
TRBJ1-1 | - | - | TRBV5-6 | TGTGCCAGCAGCTTTGGTAGGCAGGCTGAAGCTTTCTTT | CASSFGRQAEAFF
TRBJ2-1 | - | - | TRBV29-1 | TGCAGCGTTGAAGAGGGGCTACCGAAATACAATGAGCAGTTCTTC | CSVEEGLPKYNEQFF
TRBJ2-1 | - | - | TRBV19 | TGTGCCAGTAGTATAGTTCTGGGGGAGCAGTTCTTC | CASSIVLGEQFF
TRBJ1-4 | - | - | TRBV13 | TGTGCCAGCAGCCACCATCCGGGATCAACTAATGAAAAACTGTTTTTT | CASSHHPGSTNEKLFF
TRBJ1-4 | - | once | TRBV27 | TGTGCCAGCAGGGGGGCCAATAATGAAAAACTGTTTTTT | CASRGANNEKLFF
TRBJ2-2 | - | - | TRBV29-1 | TGCAGCGTTGATTCAGGGAGTGAAAACACCGGGGAGCTGTTTTTT | CSVDSGSENTGELFF
TRBJ2-5 | TRBD1 | once | TRBV7-9 | TGTGCCAGCAGCCCTCTAGACAGGGGGCTTCGGGAGACCCAGTACTTC | CASSPLDRGLRETQYF
TRBJ2-3 | - | once | TRBV7-2 | TGTGCCAGCCGAATCGGGGGAGGCACGGATACGCAGTATTTT | CASRIGGGTDTQYF
TRBJ2-7 | TRBD1 | - | TRBV28 | TGTGCCAGCAGTTTAAAAGGGACAGAGACCTACGAGCAGTACTTC | CASSLKGTETYEQYF
TRBJ2-5 | - | - | TRBV1 | TGCACCAGCAGCCCCCGACCAGGCAAAGAGACCCAGTACTTC | CTSSPRPGKETQYF
TRBJ2-1 | TRBD2 | - | TRBV6-5 | TGTGCCAGCAGTTACGGCTGGTCACTAGCGGGAGCTGAGCAGTTCTTC | CASSYGWSLAGAEQFF
TRBJ2-1 | TRBD2 | - | TRBV7-8 | TGTGCCAGCAGCCGTGGGACTAGCGGGAACCATGAGCAGTTCTTC | CASSRGTSGNHEQFF
TRBJ1-2 | - | - | TRBV9 | TGTGCCAGCAGCCATGGAGGGGGGAACTATGGCTACACCTTC | CASSHGGGNYGYTF
TRBJ2-7 | - | - | TRBV20-1 | TGCAGTGCTAGATACAAGTCCGGGGGCTACGAGCAGTACTTC | CSARYKSGGYEQYF
TRBJ1-2 | - | - | TRBV12-3/TRBV12-4 | TGTGCCAGCAGTTCTGGACTCCCTTTCACCTTC | CASSSGLPFTF
TRBJ2-4 | TRBD2 | - | TRBV2 | TGTGCCAGCAGGGGGGGGTCGAACATTCAGTACTTC | CASRGGSNIQYF
TRBJ2-1 | - | - | TRBV7-9 | TGTGCCAGCAGTAACCCCGGCAACAATGAGCAGTTCTTC | CASSNPGNNEQFF
TRBJ2-7 | - | - | TRBV5-6 | TGTGCCAGCACGACGTGGTCGTCGGACTACGAGCAGTACTTC | CASTTWSSDYEQYF
TRBJ1-2 | TRBD1 | - | TRBV6-5 | TGTGCCAGCAGAAGGACAGGGGATGGCTACACCTTC | CASRRTGDGYTF
TRBJ2-7 | - | - | TRBV19 | TGTGCCAGTAGTCCCTCGCCCGACTACGAGCAGTACTTC | CASSPSPDYEQYF
TRBJ2-7 | - | few | TRBV2 | TGTGCCAGCAGGGCCTACGAGCAGTACTTC | CASRAYEQYF
TRBJ2-7 | - | - | TRBV20-1 | TGCAGTGCTAGTGGGACACCTTCTTCCGAGCAGTACTTC | CSASGTPSSEQYF
TRBJ1-2 | - | - | TRBV20-1 | TGCAGTGCTCACGGCATGAAGAACTATGGCTACACCTTC | CSAHGMKNYGYTF